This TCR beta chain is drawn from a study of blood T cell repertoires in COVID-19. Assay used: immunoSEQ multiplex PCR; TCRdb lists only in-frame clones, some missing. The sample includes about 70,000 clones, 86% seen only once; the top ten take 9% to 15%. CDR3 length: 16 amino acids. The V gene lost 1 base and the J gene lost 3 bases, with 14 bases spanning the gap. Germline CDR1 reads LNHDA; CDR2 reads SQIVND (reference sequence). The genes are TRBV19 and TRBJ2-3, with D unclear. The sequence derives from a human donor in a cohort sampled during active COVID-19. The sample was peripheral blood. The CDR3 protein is CASSIGIYLGTDTQYF. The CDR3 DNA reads TGTGCCAGTAGTATAGGGATCTATCTAGGTACAGATACGCAGTATTTT. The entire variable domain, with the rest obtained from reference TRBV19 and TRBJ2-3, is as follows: DGGITQSPKYLFRKEGQNVTLSCEQNLNHDAMYWYRQDPGQGLRLIYYSQIVNDFQKGDIAEGYSVSREKKESFPLTVTSAQKNPTAFYLCASSIGIYLGTDTQYFGPGTRLTVL.